The following is a T cell receptor beta chain sequence with its context. No antigen is known for it. The data originate from a study of shared clonotypes between healthy human individuals. Regarding the study as a whole: The small donor group covered limited genetic and exposure diversity. Clonotype sharing across donors was expected to vary with sequencing depth.

Genomic DNA of every subset was divided equally among multiple immunoSEQ plates. Method: immunoSEQ multiplex PCR; TCRdb's copy keeps in-frame clones and lacks some. The repertoire holds roughly 2,000,000 clones, about 95% seen once, with roughly 1% in the top ten. Trimming removed 0 bases from V and 6 bases from J, with 12 bases in between. The germline V gene encodes CDR1 SGDLS and CDR2 YYNGEE. The CDR3 consists of 14 residues. Naive CD8 cells comprised CD45RO-negative, CCR7-positively selected cells, excluding terminally differentiated effector memory CD45RA+ cells. This chain joins TRBV9 and TRBJ1-1; no firm D call. The sample consisted of naive CD8+ T cells sorted from blood. This receptor was obtained from a man aged 18 to 35 in good health. CDR3 loop: CASSVVAGGPEAFF. CDR3 bases: TGTGCCAGCAGCGTAGTAGCGGGCGGGCCTGAAGCTTTCTTT. Full variable domain (missing parts from reference TRBV9 and TRBJ1-1): DSGVTQTPKHLITATGQRVTLRCSPRSGDLSVYWYQQSLDQGLQFLIQYYNGEERAKGNILERFSAQQFPDLHSELNLSSLELGDSALYFCASSVVAGGPEAFFGQGTRLTVV.